Each of the 14 T cell receptor beta chains below was sequenced from the same sample in a study of human T cells and chemical hapten exposure. Time point defined: pre-sensitization, week 0. Treatment given: therapeutic diphenylcyclopropenone sensitization with weekly scalp DPC. MiXCR was run by TCRdb on the RACE reads, yielding one entry per CDR3 protein. The sample lists some 300,000 distinct CDR3 sequences, 5.5% occurring once. Material: whole blood, obtained in connection with sensitization to the hapten diphenylcyclopropenone (DPC). The receptors shown here come from a woman aged 18-29 years with alopecia areata. Some clones in this sample may be carry-over from other donors' samples.

The gene calls are TRBV12-3 or TRBV12-4 and TRBJ2-7, with D maybe TRBD2 (6 bases). V gave up 8 bases and J gave up 3 bases, with 11 bases separating them. The CDR3 runs to 12 residues. CDR3 coding DNA: TGTGCCAGCTCGGGGGTTGACTACGAGCAGTACTTC. The encoded protein is CASSGVDYEQYF.

This clonotype was seen more than once but under ten times. The chain is built from TRBV3-1 and TRBJ1-5; tentatively, D is TRBD1 (5 bases). This CDR3 region has 13 residues. Germline CDR1 reads LGHDT; CDR2 reads YNNKEL (reference sequence). V gave up 5 bases and J gave up 6 bases, with 11 bases separating them. This CDR3 reads CASSRGERQPQHF. DNA of the CDR3: TGTGCCAGCAGCAGGGGTGAACGTCAGCCCCAGCATTTT.

This clonotype occurred many times. The rearrangement joins TRBV7-2 to TRBJ2-7, with 9 bases matching TRBD1. This CDR3 has 14 amino acids. V was clipped by 8 bases and J by 0 bases; unmatched bases: 5. The germline gives CDR1 SGHTA, CDR2 FQGNSA. The CDR3 sequence is CASLQGASSYEQYF. The CDR3 region has the DNA TGTGCCAGCTTACAGGGGGCCAGCTCCTACGAGCAGTACTTC.

In its sample, this clonotype was seen many times. The chain joins TRBV7-8 to TRBJ2-6; no reliable D call. There are 17 residues in the CDR3. Trimming left V 5 bases short and J 0 bases short, with 14 bases between. Germline CDR1 and CDR2: SGHVS and FQNEAQ. The DNA for the CDR3 is TGTGCCAGCAGCCCTGTTGAGCCGGGCTCTGGGGCCAACGTCCTGACTTTC. Its protein is CASSPVEPGSGANVLTF.

This clonotype was recorded at least ten times. The gene calls are TRBV5-1 and TRBJ2-1; tentatively, D is TRBD2 (6 bases). The CDR3 runs to 14 residues. Germline-derived CDR1 and CDR2 are SGHRS and YFSETQ. V gave up 4 bases and J gave up 6 bases, with 14 bases separating them. The CDR3 protein is CASSDGRVGNEQFF. CDR3 sequence (DNA): TGCGCCAGCAGCGACGGGAGAGTCGGCAATGAGCAGTTCTTC.

There are a few counts of this clonotype. V and J are TRBV2 and TRBJ2-7; no definite D call. Trimming took off 6 bases at V and 2 bases at J, with 5 bases between the two ends. CDR3 length: 11 amino acids. Germline V CDR1 and CDR2: SNHLY, FYNNEI. CDR3 coding DNA: TGTGCCAGCAGGCTGGCCTACGAGCAGTACTTC. Translated: CASRLAYEQYF.

This clonotype was seen ten or more times. A far larger clone is one nucleotide away, so this likely arose from a read error. The rearrangement uses TRBV7-9 and TRBJ2-2; D not certain. Germline CDR1 reads SEHNR; CDR2 reads FQNEAQ (reference sequence). The CDR3 is 13 residues long. Trimming cost V 5 bases and J 3 bases, with 7 bases left between them. CDR3 amino acids: CASSPMDTGELFF. As DNA, the CDR3 is TGTGCCAGCAGCCCAATGGACACCGGGGAGCTGTTTTTT.

This clonotype has only a few counts. V and J are TRBV4-3 and TRBJ1-4; D ambiguous. Trimming removed 1 base from V and 2 bases from J, with 17 bases in between. There are 18 residues in the CDR3. Germline lookup yields CDR1 LGHNA and CDR2 YSLEER. CDR3: CASSQADGSASTNEKLFF. The CDR3, as DNA: TGCGCCAGCAGCCAAGCCGACGGTTCGGCGTCCACTAATGAAAAACTGTTTTTT.

About this clonotype: This may be a read error: a much more frequent sequence differs by one nucleotide. V and J are TRBV14 and TRBJ1-1; D ambiguous. CDR1 is SGHDN, CDR2 FVKESK, per germline. The CDR3 covers 13 residues. DNA for the CDR3: TGTGCCAGCAGCCGGGATCTGAACACTGAAGCTTCCTTT. This encodes CASSRDLNTEASF.

The sample holds many counts of this clonotype. The V call is TRBV20-1, the J call TRBJ1-2; the D gene is possibly TRBD1 (6 bases). In germline, CDR1 is DFQATT, CDR2 SNEGSKA (reference sequence). There are 13 residues in the CDR3. Trimming stripped 5 bases from V and 4 bases from J, with 14 bases between. The CDR3 loop reads CSAFPGVRYGYTF. The CDR3 DNA is TGCAGTGCTTTCCCAGGGGTCCGCTATGGCTACACCTTC.

The chain links TRBV20-1 to TRBJ1-4, with a weak D call TRBD1 (6 bases). This CDR3 is built from 14 residues. CDR1 is DFQATT, CDR2 SNEGSKA, per germline (reference sequence). Trimming stripped 1 base from V and 8 bases from J, with 14 bases between. The CDR3 DNA follows: TGCAGTGCTAGAGTGGGGGGCATAGAAGAAAAACTGTTTTTT. Its translation: CSARVGGIEEKLFF.

This clonotype was detected a few times. V gene TRBV6-1 combines with J gene TRBJ2-1; perhaps TRBD2 as D (5 bases). Trimming removed 5 bases from V and 0 bases from J, with 11 bases in between. CDR1 is MNHNS, CDR2 SASEGT, per germline. This CDR3 comprises 15 residues. The CDR3 DNA is TGTGCCAGCAGTACCTGGGAGTCCTCCTACAATGAGCAGTTCTTC. It codes for CASSTWESSYNEQFF.

This chain joins TRBV27 and TRBJ2-1; D is tentatively TRBD1 or TRBD2 (5 bases each). Germline V gene data show CDR1 as MNHEY and CDR2 as SMNVEV (reference sequence). The CDR3 sequence is 13 residues long. Trimming removed 11 bases from V and 2 bases from J, with 13 bases in between. The CDR3 reads CAAAGRAYNEQFF. The CDR3 coding sequence is TGTGCCGCGGCGGGCAGGGCCTACAATGAGCAGTTCTTC.

The chain has TRBV6-5 and TRBJ2-5, with 11 bases matching TRBD2. Germline V gene lookup returns CDR1 MNHEY and CDR2 SVGAGI. This CDR3 comprises 16 residues. Losses at the gene ends were 2 bases for V and 1 base for J; bases not matched to a gene: 3. The CDR3 here is CASSYELAGVQETQYF. The CDR3 DNA is TGTGCCAGCAGTTACGAACTAGCGGGGGTCCAAGAGACCCAGTACTTC.